This T cell receptor (beta chain) was found in a study of CD8+ T cells in alopecia areata. Comments on this clone: No antigen is known for it.

The study, taken as a whole, reports: Treatment with tofacitinib significantly lowered scalp clonality and reduced expanded CD8+ clones among the top 100.

Germline assignment: CDR1 GTSNPN and CDR2 SVGIG (reference sequence). Trimming stripped 2 bases from V and 4 bases from J, with 8 bases between. The CDR3 is 12 residues long. The treatment: oral pan-JAK inhibitor, 5-10 mg twice daily. Sequencing used cDNA as its template, made by extracting RNA and reverse transcribing it. Data came from immunoSEQ multiplex PCR; TCRdb stores just in-frame clones and leaves some out. This table has about 190,000 clones, roughly 60% appearing once. This TCR was sampled from a human donor with alopecia areata. The chain recombines TRBV30 with TRBJ1-2; D is possibly TRBD1 (5 bases). The source material was CD4+ T cells sorted from blood, sampled at week 24, from a patient treated with tofacitinib. CDR3 in DNA: TGTGCCTGGAGTCGGGGGAGCTATGGCTACACCTTC. Translating gives CAWSRGSYGYTF.